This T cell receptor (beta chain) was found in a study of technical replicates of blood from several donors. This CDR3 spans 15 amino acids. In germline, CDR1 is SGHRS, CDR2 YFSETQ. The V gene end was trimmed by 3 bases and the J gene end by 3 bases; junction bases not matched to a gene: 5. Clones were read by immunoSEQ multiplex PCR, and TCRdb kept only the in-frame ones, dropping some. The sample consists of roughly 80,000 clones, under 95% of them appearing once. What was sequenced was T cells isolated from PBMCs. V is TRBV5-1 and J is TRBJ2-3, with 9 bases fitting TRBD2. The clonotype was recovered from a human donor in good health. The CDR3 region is CASSSGTSITDTQYF. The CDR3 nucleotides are TGCGCCAGCAGCTCCGGGACTAGCATTACAGATACGCAGTATTTT.